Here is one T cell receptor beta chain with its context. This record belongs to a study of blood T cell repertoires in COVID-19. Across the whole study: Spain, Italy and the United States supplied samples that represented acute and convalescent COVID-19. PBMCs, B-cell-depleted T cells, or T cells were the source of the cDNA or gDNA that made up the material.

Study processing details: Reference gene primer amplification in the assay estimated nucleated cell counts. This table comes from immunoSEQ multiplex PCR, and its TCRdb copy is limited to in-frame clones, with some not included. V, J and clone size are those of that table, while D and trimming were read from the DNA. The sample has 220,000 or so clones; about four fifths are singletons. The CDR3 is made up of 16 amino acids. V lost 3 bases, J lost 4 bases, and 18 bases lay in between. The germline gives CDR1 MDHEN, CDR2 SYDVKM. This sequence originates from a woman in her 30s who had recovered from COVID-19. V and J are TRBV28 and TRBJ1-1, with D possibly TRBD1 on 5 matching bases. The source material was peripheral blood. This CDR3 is CASSLSQIGGGTEAFF. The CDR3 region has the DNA TGTGCCAGCAGTTTGTCCCAAATCGGGGGGGGCACTGAAGCTTTCTTT. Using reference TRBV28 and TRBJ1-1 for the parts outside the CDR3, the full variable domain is DVKVTQSSRYLVKRTGEKVFLECVQDMDHENMFWYRQDPGLGLRLIYFSYDVKMKEKGDIPEGYSVSREKKERFSLILESASTNQTSMYLCASSLSQIGGGTEAFFGQGTRLTVV.